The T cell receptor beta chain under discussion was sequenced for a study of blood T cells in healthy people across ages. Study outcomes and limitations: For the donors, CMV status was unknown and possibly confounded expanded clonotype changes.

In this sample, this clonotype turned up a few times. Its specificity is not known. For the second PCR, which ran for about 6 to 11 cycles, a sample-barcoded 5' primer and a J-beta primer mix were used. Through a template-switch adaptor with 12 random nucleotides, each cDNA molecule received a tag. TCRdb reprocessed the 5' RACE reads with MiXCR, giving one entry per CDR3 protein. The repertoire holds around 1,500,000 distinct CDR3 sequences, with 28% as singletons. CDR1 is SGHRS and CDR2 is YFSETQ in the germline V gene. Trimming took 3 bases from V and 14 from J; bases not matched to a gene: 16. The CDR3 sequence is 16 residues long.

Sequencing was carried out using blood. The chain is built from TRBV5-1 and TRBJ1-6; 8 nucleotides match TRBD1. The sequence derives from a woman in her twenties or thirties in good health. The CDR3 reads CASSSTGASRMQALHF. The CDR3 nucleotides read TGCGCCAGCAGCTCGACAGGGGCAAGCCGGATGCAGGCCCTCCACTTT.